This T cell receptor beta chain is from a study of blood T cells in healthy people across ages. Trimming pared 6 bases from V and 1 base from J, leaving 15 bases between. The CDR3 loop spans 14 amino acids. Per the germline V gene, CDR1 is SQVTM and CDR2 is ANQGSEA. A second roughly 6 to 11 cycle PCR used barcoded and J-beta primers. TCRdb reprocessed the 5' RACE reads with MiXCR, giving one entry per CDR3 protein. The table shows approximately 800,000 distinct CDR3 sequences, with about 25% occurring only once. The same sample was also used in a study of T cells of mothers and their children.

This TCR derives from a boy younger than 18 in good health. The material sequenced was blood. This chain connects TRBV29-1 to TRBJ1-1, with no clear D. The CDR3: CSVHKGGENTEAFF. The CDR3 region has the DNA TGCAGCGTCCATAAGGGTGGTGAGAACACTGAAGCTTTCTTT.